This T cell receptor (beta chain) comes out of a study of T cell repertoires and HLA-DP antigens. The study, taken as a whole, reports: Previously undetected clones averaged roughly 40% and 52% against the two alleles respectively. Against both alloantigens, CD137+ clonality was similar, about 0.39.

This clone was seen only once. Its cognate antigen is unknown. The CDR3 totals 13 residues. V was shortened by 0 bases and J by 6 bases, with 7 bases between the two germline ends. The germline CDR1 and CDR2 sequences are SGDLS and YYNGEE. Primers targeted 54 TRBV and 13 TRBJ segments. Each pre-culture CD4+ sample aimed for hundreds of thousands of T cell genomes at deep resolution. Only in-frame clones appear in the TCRdb table, and some are missing; sequencing was by immunoSEQ multiplex PCR. The sample holds around 110,000 clones; 85% to 95% are singletons and the top ten take about 0.27%. This sequence joins TRBV9 and TRBJ2-1, with D unclear. This receptor was obtained from a woman in her late teens or twenties in good health and CMV-seronegative. Sequencing used CD4+ T cells from PBMCs. CDR3 sequence (DNA): TGTGCCAGCAGCGTAGCCCCAGCCAATGAGCAGTTCTTC. Encoded protein: CASSVAPANEQFF. Using reference TRBV9 and TRBJ2-1 for the parts outside the CDR3, the full variable domain is DSGVTQTPKHLITATGQRVTLRCSPRSGDLSVYWYQQSLDQGLQFLIQYYNGEERAKGNILERFSAQQFPDLHSELNLSSLELGDSALYFCASSVAPANEQFFGPGTRLTVL.